The T cell receptor beta chain under discussion was sequenced for a study of blood T cell repertoires in COVID-19. On the study more broadly: Samples representing acute and convalescent COVID-19 were sourced from the United States, Italy and Spain. T cells, B-cell-depleted T cells, or PBMCs provided the cDNA or gDNA that served as material.

The germline V gene has CDR1 LNHDA and CDR2 SQIVND (reference sequence). The CDR3 has 13 residues. The ends were cut back, 4 bases at V and 6 bases at J, with 12 bases in the middle. In the study's own analysis: How many nucleated cells were present was estimated from reference gene primer amplification. This table comes from immunoSEQ multiplex PCR, and its TCRdb copy is limited to in-frame clones, with some not included. V and J calls and clone size are those listed in that table; D and trimming were worked out from the DNA. The table includes over 10,000 clones, approximately 91% detected once. The chain is built from TRBV19 and TRBJ1-2, with unresolved D. The specimen was peripheral blood. The clonotype originates from a human donor in a cohort sampled during active COVID-19. CDR3 residues: CASSSPPVNGYTF. The CDR3 bases are TGTGCCAGTAGTAGCCCTCCGGTAAATGGCTACACCTTC.